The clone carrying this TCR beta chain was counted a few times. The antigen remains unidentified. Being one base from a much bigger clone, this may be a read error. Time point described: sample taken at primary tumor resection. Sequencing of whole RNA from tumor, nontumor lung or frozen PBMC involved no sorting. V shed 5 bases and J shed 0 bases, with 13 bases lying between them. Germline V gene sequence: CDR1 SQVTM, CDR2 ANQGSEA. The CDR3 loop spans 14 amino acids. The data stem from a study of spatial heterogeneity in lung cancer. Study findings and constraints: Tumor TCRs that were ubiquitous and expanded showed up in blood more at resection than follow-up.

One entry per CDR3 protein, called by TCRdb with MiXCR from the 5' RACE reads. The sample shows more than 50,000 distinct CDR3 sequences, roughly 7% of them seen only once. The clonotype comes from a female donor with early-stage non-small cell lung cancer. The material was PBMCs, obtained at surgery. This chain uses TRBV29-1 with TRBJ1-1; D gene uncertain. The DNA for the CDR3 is TGCAGCGTTAAAAAATCGGCCATGAACACTGAAGCTTTCTTT. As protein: CSVKKSAMNTEAFF.